This TCR beta chain was identified in a study of T-cell reconstitution after alpha-beta-depleted transplantation in children. General study findings and limits: After transplant, at about two months, alpha-beta T cells were reportedly derived from several hundred expanded graft clones.

On this clonotype: Its cognate antigen is unknown.

Trimming cost V 1 base and J 1 base; bases outside gene matches: 5. The CDR3 runs to 17 residues. Unique molecular identifiers were incorporated into the prepared TCRbeta library. TCRdb re-called the PCR reads through MiXCR, storing one row per CDR3 protein. The sample consists of about 460,000 distinct CDR3 sequences, about an eighth of them appearing once. The sequencing used PBMCs, mostly from graft donor cells, collected 180 days after TCRalphabeta/CD19-depleted stem cell transplant. The clonotype comes from a female patient between 2 and 10 years old who had a stem cell transplant for aplastic anemia, so the T cells may come from the graft donor. The chain uses TRBV12-3 or TRBV12-4 and TRBJ1-5, with 9 bases fitting TRBD1. The CDR3 sequence: CASSLDRGPPSNQPQHF. The CDR3 DNA is TGTGCCAGCAGTTTAGACAGGGGGCCCCCCAGCAATCAGCCCCAGCATTTT.